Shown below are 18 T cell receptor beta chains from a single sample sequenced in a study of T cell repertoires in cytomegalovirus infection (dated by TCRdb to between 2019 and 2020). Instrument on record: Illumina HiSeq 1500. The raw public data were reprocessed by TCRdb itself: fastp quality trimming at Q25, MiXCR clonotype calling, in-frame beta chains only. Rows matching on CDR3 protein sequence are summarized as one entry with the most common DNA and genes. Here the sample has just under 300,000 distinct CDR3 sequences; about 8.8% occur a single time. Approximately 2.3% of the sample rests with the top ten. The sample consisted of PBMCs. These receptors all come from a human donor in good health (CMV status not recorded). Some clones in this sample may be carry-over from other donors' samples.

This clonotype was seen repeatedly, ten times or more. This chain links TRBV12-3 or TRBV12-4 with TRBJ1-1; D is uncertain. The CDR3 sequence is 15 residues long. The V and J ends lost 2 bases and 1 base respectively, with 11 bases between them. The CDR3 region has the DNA TGTGCCAGCAGTTTAAGTCCGGGAGCGAACACTGAAGCTTTCTTT. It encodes CASSLSPGANTEAFF.

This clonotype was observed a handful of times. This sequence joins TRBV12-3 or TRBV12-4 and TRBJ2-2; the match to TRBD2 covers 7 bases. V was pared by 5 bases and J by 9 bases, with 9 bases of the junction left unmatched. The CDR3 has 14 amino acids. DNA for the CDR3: TGTGCCAGCAGTGCCGGGACTACCCTCCGGGAGCTGTTTTTT. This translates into CASSAGTTLRELFF.

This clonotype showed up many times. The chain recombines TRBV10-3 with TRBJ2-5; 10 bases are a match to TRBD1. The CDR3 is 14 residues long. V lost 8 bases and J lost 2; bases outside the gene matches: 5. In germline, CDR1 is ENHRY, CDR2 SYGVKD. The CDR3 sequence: CAIRGQGTQETQYF. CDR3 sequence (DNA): TGTGCCATCCGGGGACAGGGGACTCAAGAGACCCAGTACTTC.

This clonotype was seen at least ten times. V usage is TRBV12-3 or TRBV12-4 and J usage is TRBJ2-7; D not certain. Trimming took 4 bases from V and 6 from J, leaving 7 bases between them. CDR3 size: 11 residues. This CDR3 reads CASSSLGEQYF. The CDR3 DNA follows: TGTGCCAGCAGTTCCCTCGGCGAGCAGTACTTC.

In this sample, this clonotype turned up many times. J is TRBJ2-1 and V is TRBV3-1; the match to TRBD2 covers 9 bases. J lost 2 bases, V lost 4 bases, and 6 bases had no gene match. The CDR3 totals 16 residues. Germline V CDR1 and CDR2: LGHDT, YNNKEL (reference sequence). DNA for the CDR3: TGTGCCAGCAGCCGAGGGCGGGGGGGTCCCTACAATGAGCAGTTCTTC. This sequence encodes CASSRGRGGPYNEQFF.

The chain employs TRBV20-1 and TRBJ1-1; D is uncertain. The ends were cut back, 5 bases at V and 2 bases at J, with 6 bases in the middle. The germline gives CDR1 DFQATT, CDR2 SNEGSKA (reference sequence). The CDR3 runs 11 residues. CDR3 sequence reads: CSAYTNTEAFF. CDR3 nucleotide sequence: TGCAGTGCTTACACAAACACTGAAGCTTTCTTT.

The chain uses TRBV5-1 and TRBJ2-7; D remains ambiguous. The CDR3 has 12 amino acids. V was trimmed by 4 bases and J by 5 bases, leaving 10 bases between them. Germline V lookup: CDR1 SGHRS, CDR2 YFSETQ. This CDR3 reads CASSLTYHEQYF. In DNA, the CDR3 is TGCGCCAGCAGCCTAACGTACCACGAGCAGTACTTC.

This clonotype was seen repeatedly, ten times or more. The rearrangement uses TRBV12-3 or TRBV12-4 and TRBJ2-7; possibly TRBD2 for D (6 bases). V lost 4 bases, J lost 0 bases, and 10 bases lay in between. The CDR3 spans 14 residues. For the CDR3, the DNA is TGTGCCAGCAGTTGGGTGGGAGGCTCCTACGAGCAGTACTTC. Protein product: CASSWVGGSYEQYF.

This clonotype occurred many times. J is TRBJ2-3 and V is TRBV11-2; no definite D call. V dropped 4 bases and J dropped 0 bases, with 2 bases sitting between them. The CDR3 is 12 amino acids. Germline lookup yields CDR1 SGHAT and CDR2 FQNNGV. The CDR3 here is CASSWSTDTQYF. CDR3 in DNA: TGTGCCAGCAGCTGGAGCACAGATACGCAGTATTTT.

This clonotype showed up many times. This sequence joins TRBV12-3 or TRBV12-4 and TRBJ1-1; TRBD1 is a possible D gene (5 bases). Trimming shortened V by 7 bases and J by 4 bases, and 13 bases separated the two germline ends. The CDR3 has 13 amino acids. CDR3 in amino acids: CASKIAGTTEAFF. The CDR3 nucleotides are TGTGCCAGCAAAATCGCAGGGACCACTGAAGCTTTCTTT.

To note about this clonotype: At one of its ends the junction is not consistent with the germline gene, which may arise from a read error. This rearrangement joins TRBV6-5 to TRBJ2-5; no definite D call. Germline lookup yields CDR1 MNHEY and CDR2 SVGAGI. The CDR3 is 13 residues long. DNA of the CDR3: TGTGCCAGCAGTTGGACGGCGCAAGAGACCCAGCACTTC. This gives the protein CASSWTAQETQHF.

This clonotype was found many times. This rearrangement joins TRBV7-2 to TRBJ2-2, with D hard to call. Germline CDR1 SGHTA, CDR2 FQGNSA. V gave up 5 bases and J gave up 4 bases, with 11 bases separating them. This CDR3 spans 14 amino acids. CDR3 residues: CASSLLMGTGELFF. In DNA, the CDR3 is TGTGCCAGCAGCCTCCTGATGGGCACCGGGGAGCTGTTTTTT. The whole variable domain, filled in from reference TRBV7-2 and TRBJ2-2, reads GAGVSQSPSNKVTEKGKDVELRCDPISGHTALYWYRQSLGQGLEFLIYFQGNSAPDKSGLPSDRFSAERTGGSVSTLTIQRTQQEDSAVYLCASSLLMGTGELFFGEGSRLTVL.

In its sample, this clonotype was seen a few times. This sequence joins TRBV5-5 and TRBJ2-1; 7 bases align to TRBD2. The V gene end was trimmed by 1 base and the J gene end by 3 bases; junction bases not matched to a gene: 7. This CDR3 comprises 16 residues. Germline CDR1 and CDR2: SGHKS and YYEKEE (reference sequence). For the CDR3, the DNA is TGTGCCAGCAGCTTGTCATACGCGGGGGACTACAATGAGCAGTTCTTC. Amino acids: CASSLSYAGDYNEQFF.

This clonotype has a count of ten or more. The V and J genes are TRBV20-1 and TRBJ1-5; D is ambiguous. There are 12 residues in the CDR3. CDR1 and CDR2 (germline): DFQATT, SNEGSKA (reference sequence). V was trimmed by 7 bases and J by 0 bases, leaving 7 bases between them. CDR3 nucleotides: TGCAGTGGGAAGGATAGCAATCAGCCCCAGCATTTT. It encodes CSGKDSNQPQHF.

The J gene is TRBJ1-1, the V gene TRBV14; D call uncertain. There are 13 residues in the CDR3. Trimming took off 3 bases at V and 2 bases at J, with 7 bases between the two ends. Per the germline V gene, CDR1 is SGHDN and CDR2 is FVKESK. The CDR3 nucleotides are TGTGCCAGCAGCCACGGACTTAACACTGAAGCTTTCTTT. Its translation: CASSHGLNTEAFF. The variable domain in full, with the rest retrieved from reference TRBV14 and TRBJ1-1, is EAGVTQFPSHSVIEKGQTVTLRCDPISGHDNLYWYRRVMGKEIKFLLHFVKESKQDESGMPNNRFLAERTGGTYSTLKVQPAELEDSGVYFCASSHGLNTEAFFGQGTRLTVV.

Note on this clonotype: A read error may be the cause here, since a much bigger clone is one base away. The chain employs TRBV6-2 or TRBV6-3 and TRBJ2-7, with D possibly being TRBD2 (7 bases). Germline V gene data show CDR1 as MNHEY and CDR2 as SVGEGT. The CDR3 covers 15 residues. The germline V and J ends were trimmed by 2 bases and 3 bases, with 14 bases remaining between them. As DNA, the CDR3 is TGTGCCAGCAGTTACGGCGGGGGCCCCAACTACGAGCAGTACGTC. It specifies CASSYGGGPNYEQYV.

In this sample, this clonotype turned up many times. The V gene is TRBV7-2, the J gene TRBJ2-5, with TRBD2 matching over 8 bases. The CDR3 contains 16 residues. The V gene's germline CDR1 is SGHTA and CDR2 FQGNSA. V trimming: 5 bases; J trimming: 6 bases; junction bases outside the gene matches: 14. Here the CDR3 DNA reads TGTGCCAGCAGCCCGGAACCGGCGGGGGGCCCCAAGACCCAGTACTTC. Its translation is CASSPEPAGGPKTQYF.

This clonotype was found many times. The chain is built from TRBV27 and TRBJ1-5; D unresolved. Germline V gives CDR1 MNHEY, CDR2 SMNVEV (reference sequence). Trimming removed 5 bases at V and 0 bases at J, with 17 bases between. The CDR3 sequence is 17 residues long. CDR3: CASSPDGIASSNQPQHF. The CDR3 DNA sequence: TGTGCCAGCAGTCCAGACGGGATAGCAAGTAGCAATCAGCCCCAGCATTTT.